This entry concerns a single T cell receptor beta chain. Its specificity is not known. Pooling was applied to second doses at about 4 or about 12 weeks. TCRdb keeps only in-frame clones here, not all; method: immunoSEQ multiplex PCR. Of under 170,000 clones in the sample, about nine tenths were seen once. Germline V lookup: CDR1 SGHTS, CDR2 YDEGEE. The CDR3 is made up of 15 amino acids. Deletions cut 4 bases from V and 1 base from J, with 14 bases between. The record originates from a study of T cell responses to AZD1222 COVID-19 vaccine. Findings and limits, study-wide: The reported proportion of spike-specific TCRs targeting unmutated variant regions was nearly half.

The source was peripheral blood, collected 28 days after the second AZD1222 dose. This chain uses TRBV5-8 with TRBJ2-5, with D unclear. The source is an adult who received the AZD1222 COVID-19 vaccine. For the CDR3, the DNA is TGTGCCAGCAGCCTCAGACCCTCCGTCCAAGAGACCCAGTACTTC. This gives the protein CASSLRPSVQETQYF.